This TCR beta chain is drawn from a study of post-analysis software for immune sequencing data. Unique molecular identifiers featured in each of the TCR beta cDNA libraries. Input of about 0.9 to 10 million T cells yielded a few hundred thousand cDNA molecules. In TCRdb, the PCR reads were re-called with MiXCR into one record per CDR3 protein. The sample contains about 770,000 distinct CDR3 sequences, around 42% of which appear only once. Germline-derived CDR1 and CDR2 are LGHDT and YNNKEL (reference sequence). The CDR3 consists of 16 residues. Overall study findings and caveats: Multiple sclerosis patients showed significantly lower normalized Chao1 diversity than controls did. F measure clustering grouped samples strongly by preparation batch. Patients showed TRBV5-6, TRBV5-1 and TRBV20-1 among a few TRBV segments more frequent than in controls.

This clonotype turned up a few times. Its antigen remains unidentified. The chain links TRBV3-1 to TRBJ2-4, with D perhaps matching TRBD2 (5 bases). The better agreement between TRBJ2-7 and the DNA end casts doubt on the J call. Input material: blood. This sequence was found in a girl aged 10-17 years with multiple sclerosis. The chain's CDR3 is CASALGVRGQLAEQYF. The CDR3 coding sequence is TGTGCCAGCGCCTTGGGCGTTAGAGGGCAACTTGCCGAGCAGTACTTC.